This T cell receptor (beta chain) was recorded in a study of blood T cells in healthy people across ages. Study in general: Template switching caught about one barcoded beta molecule for each two T cells.

General study results and limits: More naive CD4+ cells and higher diversity were found in long-lived than in aged donors. Unsorted PBMC material precluded a definitive naive versus antigen-experienced comparison.

With a J-beta primer mix and a sample-barcoded 5' primer, a second PCR ran 7 to 11 cycles. The authors tagged each cDNA molecule using a template-switch adaptor with 12 random nucleotides. TCRdb re-called the 5' RACE reads with MiXCR, one entry per CDR3 protein. This table has about 1.1 million distinct CDR3 sequences, 35% to 45% appearing once. This clonotype was detected many times. The antigen is not known. The V segment lost 2 bases and the J segment 5 bases; nucleotides outside the gene matches: 4. The CDR3 has 14 residues. Per germline, CDR1 SGHRS and CDR2 YFSETQ. This TCR derives from a man between 18 and 35 years old in good health. Specimen: blood. The chain has TRBV5-1 and TRBJ2-3; 8 positions agree with TRBD2. In DNA, the CDR3 is TGCGCCAGCAGCTTCGGGGGGGCCAGAGATACGCAGTATTTT. Its protein is CASSFGGARDTQYF.